The 9 T cell receptor beta chains below were found in one sample sequenced in a study of cytomegalovirus exposure and HLA in healthy donors. Primers: 60 Vbeta forward and 13 Jbeta reverse. Some clones are missing from TCRdb's copy, which holds only in-frame ones; the method was immunoSEQ multiplex PCR. In the table there are some 120,000 clones, about 83% of which are singletons. Sequenced input: PBMCs. These receptors all come from a man aged 30 to 39 in good health and CMV-seronegative.

In its sample, this clone was seen a few times. The chain uses TRBV18 and TRBJ1-1; D ambiguous. The V and J ends lost 5 bases and 3 bases respectively, with 10 bases between them. This CDR3 is built from 13 residues. The germline gives CDR1 KGHSH, CDR2 LQKENI. The CDR3 spells CASSLGVHTEAFF. The CDR3 DNA reads TGTGCCAGCTCATTGGGAGTCCACACTGAAGCTTTCTTT.

This chain uses TRBV6-5 with TRBJ2-5; no definite D call. Trimming removed 6 bases at V and 5 bases at J, with 13 bases between. The germline V gene encodes CDR1 MNHEY and CDR2 SVGAGI. This CDR3 contains 13 residues. CDR3 residues: CASSLTSAETQYF. The DNA of the CDR3 is TGTGCCAGCAGCCTCACTTCCGCGGAGACCCAGTACTTC.

Only a few counts were recorded for this clone. Other DNA sequences of this sample code for an identical CDR3. The rearrangement links TRBV25-1 to TRBJ1-1, with 8 bases identical to TRBD1. Germline assignment: CDR1 MGHDK and CDR2 SYGVNS. V trimming: 6 bases; J trimming: 1 base; junction bases outside the gene matches: 1. The CDR3 totals 13 residues. The CDR3 loop is CASRGQGNTEAFF. CDR3 sequence (DNA): TGTGCCAGCAGAGGACAGGGGAACACTGAAGCTTTCTTT.

The chain employs TRBV27 and TRBJ1-5, with D possibly being TRBD1 (5 bases). The V gene lost 2 bases and the J gene lost 6 bases, with 14 bases spanning the gap. This CDR3 contains 15 residues. Germline CDR1 is MNHEY and CDR2 is SMNVEV (reference sequence). This chain's CDR3 is CASSLVWQGSQPQHF. The CDR3 DNA is TGTGCCAGCAGTTTAGTATGGCAGGGAAGTCAGCCCCAGCATTTT.

V and J are TRBV9 and TRBJ2-7; perhaps TRBD1 as D (5 bases). Germline V gene lookup returns CDR1 SGDLS and CDR2 YYNGEE. V was trimmed by 4 bases and J by 6 bases, leaving 17 bases between them. This CDR3 contains 14 residues. The CDR3 sequence: CASSPILQAAEQYF. DNA of the CDR3: TGTGCCAGCAGCCCAATTTTACAGGCGGCCGAGCAGTACTTC.

The chain uses TRBV6-5 and TRBJ1-3, with no clear D. Germline assignment: CDR1 MNHEY and CDR2 SVGAGI. The CDR3 runs 16 residues. The V gene lost 0 bases and the J gene lost 2 bases, with 11 bases spanning the gap. The chain's CDR3 is CASSYSPGMAGNTIYF. CDR3 bases: TGTGCCAGCAGTTACTCTCCGGGTATGGCTGGAAACACCATATATTTT.

This sequence joins TRBV7-9 and TRBJ2-7; D gene uncertain. This CDR3 comprises 13 residues. The germline V and J ends were trimmed by 2 bases and 6 bases, with 11 bases remaining between them. The germline V gene encodes CDR1 SEHNR and CDR2 FQNEAQ (reference sequence). The CDR3, as DNA: TGTGCCAGCAGCTTACAGACCCGAGGCGAGCAGTACTTC. Its protein is CASSLQTRGEQYF.

The J gene is TRBJ1-6, the V gene TRBV9, with 7 bases that match TRBD1. The CDR3 runs to 14 residues. CDR1 is SGDLS and CDR2 is YYNGEE in the germline V gene. V gave up 0 bases and J gave up 7 bases; unmatched junction bases: 1. The CDR3 DNA reads as TGTGCCAGCAGCGTAGGACAGGGAAATTCACCCCTCCACTTT. As protein: CASSVGQGNSPLHF.

The CDR3 sequence: CASSITGTGGVGYTF. The CDR3 DNA sequence: TGTGCCAGCAGTATAACCGGGACAGGGGGCGTTGGCTACACCTTC. V is TRBV6-4 and J is TRBJ1-2; 12 bases fit TRBD1. From germline, CDR1 is MRHNA and CDR2 SNTAGT. J gave up 7 bases and V 5 bases, and 8 bases lay outside the gene matches. This CDR3 is 15 amino acids long.